This T cell receptor (beta chain) was observed in a study of cytomegalovirus exposure and HLA in healthy donors. PCR involved 60 Vbeta and 13 Jbeta primers. Profiled with immunoSEQ multiplex PCR; TCRdb holds only in-frame clones, not every one. This sample's table has 40,000 to 50,000 clones. V gave up 7 bases and J gave up 2 bases, with 15 bases separating them. This CDR3 comprises 14 residues. CDR1 and CDR2 from the germline V gene are SQVTM and ANQGSEA. The material sequenced was PBMCs. The chain couples TRBV29-1 to TRBJ2-1; D may be TRBD2 (6 bases). The TCR comes from a woman aged 40 to 49 in good health and CMV-seronegative. This CDR3 is CSADGGTPYNEQFF. The CDR3 DNA reads TGCAGCGCCGACGGGGGAACCCCCTACAATGAGCAGTTCTTC.